Sequencing of this T cell receptor beta chain was carried out in a study of low-dose radiotherapy and immunotherapy resistance in tumors. For the study at large: Patients of Cohort 1 had 0.5 Gy fractions every 2 weeks, which summed to 6.5 Gy. In Cohort 2, 1 Gy per fraction was delivered every two weeks, for a total of 13 Gy over 26 weeks.

This CDR3 has 16 amino acids. Trimming at V came to 5 bases and at J to 5 bases, leaving 10 bases not matched to a gene. Germline assignment: CDR1 SGHTA and CDR2 FQGTGA. As for time point: after trial treatment. Treatment given: LDRT plus nivolumab, ipilimumab, low-dose cyclophosphamide and aspirin (RACIN trial). Donors were dosed with nivolumab and ipilimumab; they also received aspirin, low-dose cyclophosphamide and low-dose radiotherapy. This clonotype came up many times. Priming of first-strand cDNA relied on TRAV- and TRBV-specific primers (covering alpha and beta chains). The authors ran 15 to 20 PCR cycles to amplify TCRs with a constant-region primer and V-primer adapter. TCRdb independently ran MiXCR on the reads; one entry per CDR3 protein. The sample holds tens of thousands of distinct CDR3 sequences, 17% seen once.

This sample comprised PBMCs, obtained after low-dose radiotherapy plus immunotherapy. The receptor was derived from a male donor with prostate cancer. The chain links TRBV7-3 to TRBJ2-7, with 12 bases matching TRBD2. DNA for the CDR3: TGTGCCAGCAGCCCGTTCAGACTAGCGGGAGCAGACGAGCAGTACTTC. Protein sequence: CASSPFRLAGADEQYF.